This T cell receptor beta chain was retrieved from a study of blood T cell repertoires in COVID-19. In the original processing: From reference gene primer amplification, estimates of nucleated cell counts were derived. TCRdb's copy holds only in-frame clones and misses some; the assay was immunoSEQ multiplex PCR. V, J and clone size are taken as reported in that table, and D and trimming were inferred from the DNA itself. Among 260,000 or so clones listed, roughly four fifths were seen once. The CDR3 has 15 amino acids. The V gene end was trimmed by 3 bases and the J gene end by 7 bases; junction bases not matched to a gene: 12. CDR1 SGHRS and CDR2 YFSETQ come from the germline V gene.

This receptor was identified in a woman in her 70s with acute or convalescent COVID-19. The chain links TRBV5-1 to TRBJ1-2; 7 nucleotides match TRBD1. Sample: peripheral blood. The CDR3 DNA is TGCGCCAGCAGCTATCTCCTGGAGGGGGCTGGTGGCTACACCTTC. Translated: CASSYLLEGAGGYTF. Filled out from reference TRBV5-1 and TRBJ1-2, the complete variable domain reads KAGVTQTPRYLIKTRGQQVTLSCSPISGHRSVSWYQQTPGQGLQFLFEYFSETQRNKGNFPGRFSGRQFSNSRSEMNVSTLELGDSALYLCASSYLLEGAGGYTFGSGTRLTVV.